A single sample is the source of the 21 T cell receptor beta chains below, sequenced in a study of control samples from healthy donors and cancer patients. Data came from immunoSEQ multiplex PCR; TCRdb stores just in-frame clones and leaves some out. Here the sample spans 65,000 to 80,000 clones, roughly 90% being singletons. The source material was PBMCs. These TCRs come from a woman aged 55-75 years with head and neck cancer.

The genes are TRBV27 and TRBJ1-5; the match to TRBD1 covers 9 bases. Germline V gene lookup returns CDR1 MNHEY and CDR2 SMNVEV (reference sequence). The CDR3 spans 16 residues. V lost 5 bases and J lost 0; bases outside the gene matches: 5. The CDR3 reads CASSPGQGYSNQPQHF. CDR3 DNA: TGTGCCAGCAGTCCGGGACAGGGTTATAGCAATCAGCCCCAGCATTTT.

V gene TRBV21-1 combines with J gene TRBJ2-6; the table's D call of TRBD2 was not tested on the DNA. TRBV21-1 is a pseudogene segment. This CDR3 comprises 20 residues. The CDR3: CASSKCRGVPTQCGANVLTF. CDR3 DNA sequence: TGTGCCAGCAGCAAATGTCGGGGGGTACCCACCCAGTGTGGGGCCAACGTCCTGACTTTC.

The chain links TRBV7-2 to TRBJ2-3; TRBD2 aligns across 7 bases. There are 14 residues in the CDR3. Germline trimming cut 5 bases from V and 1 base from J; bases unmatched to any gene: 3. Germline assignment: CDR1 SGHTA and CDR2 FQGNSA. CDR3 bases: TGTGCCAGCAGCCGGGGGAGGGGCACAGATACGCAGTATTTT. As protein: CASSRGRGTDTQYF.

CDR3 protein: CASSPPGLLVGQFF. CDR3 in DNA: TGTGCCAGCAGCCCGCCGGGACTCCTCGTCGGGCAGTTCTTC. J is TRBJ2-1 and V is TRBV11-2; maybe TRBD2 (6 bases). This CDR3 is built from 14 residues. Trimming removed 5 bases from V and 12 bases from J, with 20 bases in between. Germline CDR1 SGHAT, CDR2 FQNNGV. The whole variable domain, filled in from reference TRBV11-2 and TRBJ2-1, reads EAGVAQSPRYKIIEKRQSVAFWCNPISGHATLYWYQQILGQGPKLLIQFQNNGVVDDSQLPKDRFSAERLKGVDSTLKIQPAKLEDSAVYLCASSPPGLLVGQFFGPGTRLTVL.

V gene TRBV4-2 combines with J gene TRBJ2-3, with 7 bases that match TRBD2. The length of the CDR3 is 16 residues. Germline V gives CDR1 LGHNA, CDR2 YNFKEQ. Trimming removed 3 bases from V and 2 bases from J; junction bases left unmatched: 8. The CDR3 here is CASSQLNSGFTDTQYF. DNA of the CDR3: TGTGCCAGCAGCCAGTTGAATAGCGGGTTCACAGATACGCAGTATTTT.

The chain has TRBV9 and TRBJ2-1; D perhaps matches TRBD2 (6 bases). V lost 4 bases to trimming and J lost 4 bases, with 18 bases between them. The CDR3 is 16 amino acids. CDR1 and CDR2 from the germline V gene are SGDLS and YYNGEE. This chain's CDR3 is CASSTRQGGQYNEQFF. In nucleotides, the CDR3 is TGTGCCAGCAGCACGAGGCAGGGAGGCCAATACAATGAGCAGTTCTTC.

The chain recombines TRBV7-3 with TRBJ2-4; D may be TRBD1 (5 bases). Germline V gives CDR1 SGHTA, CDR2 FQGTGA. This CDR3 spans 16 amino acids. Trimming removed 5 bases at V and 3 bases at J, with 17 bases between. CDR3 coding DNA: TGTGCCAGCAGCCCAAACCCATGGCAGGGCAAAAACATTCAGTACTTC. This codes for CASSPNPWQGKNIQYF.

This rearrangement joins TRBV23-1 to TRBJ2-2; tentatively, D is TRBD1 or TRBD2 (6 bases each). TRBV23-1 belongs to the ORF category, with a function that is uncertain. Deletions cut 3 bases from V and 2 bases from J, with 10 bases between. The CDR3 runs to 15 residues. This CDR3 is CASSHPGANTGELFF. The DNA for the CDR3 is TGCGCCAGCAGTCATCCGGGGGCCAACACCGGGGAGCTGTTTTTT.

The chain has TRBV4-2 and TRBJ1-2; D uncertain. The CDR3 contains 14 residues. Germline V CDR1 and CDR2: LGHNA, YNFKEQ. V lost 2 bases to trimming and J lost 7 bases, with 14 bases between them. The CDR3 here is CASSQSGQVGGYTF. For the CDR3, the DNA is TGTGCCAGCAGCCAATCAGGTCAGGTCGGTGGCTACACCTTC.

This rearrangement joins TRBV25-1 to TRBJ2-7; 9 bases line up with TRBD1. Germline V gives CDR1 MGHDK, CDR2 SYGVNS. The CDR3 totals 14 residues. V gave up 8 bases and J gave up 6 bases; unmatched junction bases: 11. The CDR3 region is CASRPDRGVGEQYF. The CDR3, as DNA: TGTGCCAGCCGACCGGACAGGGGAGTAGGCGAGCAGTACTTC.

The V gene is TRBV4-2, the J gene TRBJ1-1; D unclear. This CDR3 contains 13 residues. Germline CDR1 reads LGHNA; CDR2 reads YNFKEQ. V dropped 0 bases and J dropped 2 bases, with 4 bases sitting between them. The DNA for the CDR3 is TGTGCCAGCAGCCAAGAAAGAAACACTGAAGCTTTCTTT. It codes for CASSQERNTEAFF.

The chain combines TRBV4-3 with TRBJ2-7; 8 bases fit TRBD1. Unmatched junction bases numbered 7, after V lost 1 base and J lost 2 bases. Germline-derived CDR1 and CDR2 are LGHNA and YSLEER. CDR3 size: 16 residues. The CDR3 region has the DNA TGCGCCAGCAGCCAAGGACCGGGACAGGTTACCTACGAGCAGTACTTC. This codes for CASSQGPGQVTYEQYF.

This chain connects TRBV30 to TRBJ2-7; 9 positions agree with TRBD2. Germline CDR1 and CDR2: GTSNPN and SVGIG (reference sequence). This CDR3 spans 12 amino acids. V dropped 4 bases and J dropped 7; count of bases not matched to a gene: 5. CDR3: CAWTSGALEQYF. The CDR3 bases are TGTGCCTGGACTAGCGGGGCTCTGGAGCAGTACTTC.

V usage is TRBV7-9 and J usage is TRBJ2-1; 7 bases are a match to TRBD2. Germline V CDR1 and CDR2: SEHNR, FQNEAQ (reference sequence). This CDR3 is 13 amino acids long. Germline trimming cut 5 bases from V and 7 bases from J; bases unmatched to any gene: 5. The CDR3 region has the DNA TGTGCCAGCAGCCCCAGCGGGATTAATGAGCAGTTCTTC. Amino acids: CASSPSGINEQFF.

The V and J genes are TRBV10-3 and TRBJ2-1; D remains ambiguous. Deletions cut 0 bases from V and 3 bases from J, with 3 bases between. CDR3 length: 13 amino acids. Germline V gene lookup returns CDR1 ENHRY and CDR2 SYGVKD. CDR3 DNA sequence: TGTGCCATCAGTGAGTCCAGCTACAATGAGCAGTTCTTC. It specifies CAISESSYNEQFF.

The rearrangement uses TRBV19 and TRBJ2-6; TRBD2 might be the D (6 bases). Germline V lookup: CDR1 LNHDA, CDR2 SQIVND (reference sequence). This CDR3 has 17 residues. Trimming took off 2 bases at V and 0 bases at J, with 11 bases between the two ends. CDR3 coding DNA: TGTGCCAGTAGTATAAGATTCGGGAGCTCTGGGGCCAACGTCCTGACTTTC. It translates to CASSIRFGSSGANVLTF.

This chain joins TRBV7-8 and TRBJ2-6; D gene unclear. Looked up from germline, CDR1 is SGHVS and CDR2 is FQNEAQ. This CDR3 has 19 amino acids. Trimming left V 4 bases short and J 1 base short, with 20 bases between. CDR3 protein: CASSSASWTQRSGANVLTF. The CDR3 DNA sequence: TGTGCCAGCAGCTCAGCCTCTTGGACGCAGCGTTCTGGGGCCAACGTCCTGACTTTC.

In this sample, this clone turned up a few times. One end of the junction is discordant with germline, which a read error may explain. The V and J genes are TRBV3-1 (or the pseudogene TRBV3-2) and TRBJ2-5, with D perhaps being TRBD1 or TRBD2 (5 bases each). This CDR3 spans 13 amino acids. Germline loops: CDR1 LGHDT, CDR2 YNNKEL (reference sequence). CDR3 nucleotides: TGTGCCAGCAGCCAGTCGAGGGACGGCCCTAAGGACTTC. Its protein product is CASSQSRDGPKDF.

The chain carries TRBV29-1 and TRBJ2-7, with 12 bases that match TRBD2. J gave up 2 bases and V 4 bases, and 3 bases lay outside the gene matches. Germline values: CDR1 SQVTM, CDR2 ANQGSEA. The CDR3 sequence is 14 residues long. The CDR3 nucleotides are TGCAGCGTTGCCGGACTAGCGGGGACCTACGAGCAGTACTTC. It codes for CSVAGLAGTYEQYF.

This chain connects TRBV3-1 (or the pseudogene TRBV3-2) to TRBJ2-7; unclear D gene. Per germline, CDR1 LGHDT and CDR2 YNNKEL (reference sequence). This CDR3 has 12 amino acids. Trimming cost V 7 bases and J 5 bases, with 12 bases left between them. The DNA of the CDR3 is TGTGCCAGCATGGGCGGCCGGGACGAGCAGTACTTC. Amino acids: CASMGGRDEQYF.

The V gene is TRBV18, the J gene TRBJ1-4, with D tentatively TRBD1 (5 bases). V was pared by 3 bases and J by 2 bases, with 22 bases between. CDR3 length equals 19 residues. Germline values: CDR1 KGHSH, CDR2 LQKENI. The CDR3, as DNA: TGTGCCAGCTCACCCACCCCAGGGTTCTCTACATCGACTAATGAAAAACTGTTTTTT. Its protein product is CASSPTPGFSTSTNEKLFF.